The entry that follows covers one T cell receptor beta chain sequence. Germline values: CDR1 MRHNA, CDR2 SNTAGT. With V trimmed by 3 bases and J by 2 bases, 4 bases remained unmatched. The CDR3 runs 16 residues. The entry originates in a study of blood T cell repertoires in COVID-19. Sequencing used immunoSEQ multiplex PCR; TCRdb keeps in-frame clones, though not all of them. The sample lists about 150,000 clones; around four fifths were seen once. Specimen: PBMCs or T cells enriched from blood (not recorded which). The sequence derives from a woman between 35 and 50 years old who had recovered from COVID-19. The chain is built from TRBV6-4 and TRBJ2-3; 11 nucleotides match TRBD2. The chain's CDR3 is CASSEISGRATDTQYF. The CDR3, as DNA: TGTGCCAGCAGTGAAATTAGCGGGAGGGCCACAGATACGCAGTATTTT.